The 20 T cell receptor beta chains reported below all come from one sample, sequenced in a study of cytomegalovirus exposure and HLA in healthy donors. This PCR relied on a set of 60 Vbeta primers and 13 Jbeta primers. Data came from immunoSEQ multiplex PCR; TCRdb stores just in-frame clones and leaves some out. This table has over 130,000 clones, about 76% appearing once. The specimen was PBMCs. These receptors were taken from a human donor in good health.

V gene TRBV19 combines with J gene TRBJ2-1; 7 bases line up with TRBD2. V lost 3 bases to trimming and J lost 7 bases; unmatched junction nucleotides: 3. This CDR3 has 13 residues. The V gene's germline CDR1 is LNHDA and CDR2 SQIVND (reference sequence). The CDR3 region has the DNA TGTGCCAGTAGTATCTGGGGAGGGAATGAGCAGTTCTTC. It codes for CASSIWGGNEQFF.

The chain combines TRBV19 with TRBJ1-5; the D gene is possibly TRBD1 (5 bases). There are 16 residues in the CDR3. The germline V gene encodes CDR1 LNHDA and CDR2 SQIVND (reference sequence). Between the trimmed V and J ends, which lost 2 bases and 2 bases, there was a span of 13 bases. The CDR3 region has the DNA TGTGCCAGTAGTATAATCCGGGGGAATGGCAATCAGCCCCAGCATTTT. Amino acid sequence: CASSIIRGNGNQPQHF.

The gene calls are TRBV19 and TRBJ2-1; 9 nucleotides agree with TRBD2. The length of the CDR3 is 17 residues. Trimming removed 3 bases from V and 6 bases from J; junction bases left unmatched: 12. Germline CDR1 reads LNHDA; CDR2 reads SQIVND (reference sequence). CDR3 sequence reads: CASSMFQRGATFNEQFF. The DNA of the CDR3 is TGTGCCAGTAGTATGTTCCAGCGGGGGGCCACTTTCAATGAGCAGTTCTTC.

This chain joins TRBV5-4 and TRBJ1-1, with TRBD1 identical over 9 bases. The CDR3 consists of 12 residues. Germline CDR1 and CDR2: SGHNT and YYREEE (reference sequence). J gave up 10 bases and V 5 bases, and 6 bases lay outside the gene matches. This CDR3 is CASSWDREGAFF. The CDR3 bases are TGTGCCAGCAGTTGGGACAGGGAAGGAGCTTTCTTT. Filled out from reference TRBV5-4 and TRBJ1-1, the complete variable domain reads ETGVTQSPTHLIKTRGQQVTLRCSSQSGHNTVSWYQQALGQGPQFIFQYYREEENGRGNFPPRFSGLQFPNYSSELNVNALELDDSALYLCASSWDREGAFFGQGTRLTVV.

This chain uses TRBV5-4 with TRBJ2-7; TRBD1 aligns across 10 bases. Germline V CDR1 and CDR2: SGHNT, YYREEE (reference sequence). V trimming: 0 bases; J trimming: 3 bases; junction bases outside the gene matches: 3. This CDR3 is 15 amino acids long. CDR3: CASSLGGQGFYEQYF. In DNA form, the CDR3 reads TGTGCCAGCAGCTTGGGGGGACAGGGGTTCTACGAGCAGTACTTC. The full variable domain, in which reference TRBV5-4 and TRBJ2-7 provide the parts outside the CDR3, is ETGVTQSPTHLIKTRGQQVTLRCSSQSGHNTVSWYQQALGQGPQFIFQYYREEENGRGNFPPRFSGLQFPNYSSELNVNALELDDSALYLCASSLGGQGFYEQYFGPGTRLTVT.

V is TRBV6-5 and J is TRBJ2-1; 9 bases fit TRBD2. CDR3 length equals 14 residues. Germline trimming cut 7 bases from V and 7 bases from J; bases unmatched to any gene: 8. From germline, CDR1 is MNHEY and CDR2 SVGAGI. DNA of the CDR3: TGTGCCAGCACTGAAGCGGGGGGAATAAATGAGCAGTTCTTC. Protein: CASTEAGGINEQFF.

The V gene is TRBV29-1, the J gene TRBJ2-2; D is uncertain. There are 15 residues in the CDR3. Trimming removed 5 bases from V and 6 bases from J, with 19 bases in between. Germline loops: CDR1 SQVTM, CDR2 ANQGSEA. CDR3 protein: CSVLRGPTEAGELFF. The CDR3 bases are TGCAGCGTTCTTCGTGGGCCCACCGAAGCCGGGGAGCTGTTTTTT.

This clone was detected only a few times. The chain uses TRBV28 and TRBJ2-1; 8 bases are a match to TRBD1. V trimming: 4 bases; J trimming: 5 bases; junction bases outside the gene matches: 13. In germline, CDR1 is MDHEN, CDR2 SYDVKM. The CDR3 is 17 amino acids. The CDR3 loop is CASSSAPDRERNNEQFF. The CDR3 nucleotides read TGTGCCAGCAGTTCGGCCCCGGACAGGGAAAGGAACAATGAGCAGTTCTTC.

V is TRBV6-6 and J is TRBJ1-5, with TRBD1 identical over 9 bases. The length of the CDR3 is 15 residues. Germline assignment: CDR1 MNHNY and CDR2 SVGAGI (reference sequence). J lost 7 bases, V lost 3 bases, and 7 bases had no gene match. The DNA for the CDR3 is TGTGCCAGCAGTTATAAAAGACAGGGGGAACAGCCCCAGCATTTT. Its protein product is CASSYKRQGEQPQHF.

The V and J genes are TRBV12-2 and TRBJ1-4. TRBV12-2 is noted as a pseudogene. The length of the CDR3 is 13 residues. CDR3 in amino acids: CASRLPREEKLFF. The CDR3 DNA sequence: TGTGCAAGTCGCTTACCCCGGGAGGAAAAACTGTTTTTT.

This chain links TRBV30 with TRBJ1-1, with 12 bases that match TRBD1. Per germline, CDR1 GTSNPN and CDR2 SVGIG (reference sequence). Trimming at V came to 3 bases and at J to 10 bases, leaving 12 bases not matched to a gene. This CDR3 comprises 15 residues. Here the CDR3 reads CAWSLGTGGLEVAFF. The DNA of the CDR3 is TGTGCCTGGAGCCTCGGGACAGGGGGCTTGGAGGTAGCTTTCTTT. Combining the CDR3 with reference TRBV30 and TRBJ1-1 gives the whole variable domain SQTIHQWPATLVQPVGSPLSLECTVEGTSNPNLYWYRQAAGRGLQLLFYSVGIGQISSEVPQNLSASRPQDRQFILSSKKLLLSDSGFYLCAWSLGTGGLEVAFFGQGTRLTVV.

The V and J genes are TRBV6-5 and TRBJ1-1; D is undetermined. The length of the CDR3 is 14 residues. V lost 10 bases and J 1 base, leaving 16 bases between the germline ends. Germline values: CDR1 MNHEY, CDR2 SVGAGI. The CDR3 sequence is CATTSPYRNTEAFF. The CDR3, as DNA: TGTGCCACCACCTCTCCCTATAGGAACACTGAAGCTTTCTTT.

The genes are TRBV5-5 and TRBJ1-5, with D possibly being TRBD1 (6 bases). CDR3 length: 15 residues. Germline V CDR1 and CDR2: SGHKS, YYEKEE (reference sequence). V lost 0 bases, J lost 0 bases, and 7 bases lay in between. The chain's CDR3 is CASSLGDISNQPQHF. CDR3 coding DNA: TGTGCCAGCAGCTTGGGGGACATTAGCAATCAGCCCCAGCATTTT.

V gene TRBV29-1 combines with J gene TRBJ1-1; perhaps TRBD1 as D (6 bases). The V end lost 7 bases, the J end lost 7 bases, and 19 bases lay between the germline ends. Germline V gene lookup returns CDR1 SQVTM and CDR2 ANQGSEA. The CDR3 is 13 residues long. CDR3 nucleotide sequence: TGCAGCGCATACCAGGCAGGGGTCGGTGAAGCTTTCTTT. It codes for CSAYQAGVGEAFF.

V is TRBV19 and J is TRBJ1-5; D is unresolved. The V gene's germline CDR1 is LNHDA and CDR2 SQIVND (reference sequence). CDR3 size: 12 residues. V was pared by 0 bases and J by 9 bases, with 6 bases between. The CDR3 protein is CASSIEGRPQHF. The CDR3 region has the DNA TGTGCCAGTAGTATAGAGGGGAGGCCCCAGCATTTT. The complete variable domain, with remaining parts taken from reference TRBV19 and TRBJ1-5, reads DGGITQSPKYLFRKEGQNVTLSCEQNLNHDAMYWYRQDPGQGLRLIYYSQIVNDFQKGDIAEGYSVSREKKESFPLTVTSAQKNPTAFYLCASSIEGRPQHFGDGTRLSIL.

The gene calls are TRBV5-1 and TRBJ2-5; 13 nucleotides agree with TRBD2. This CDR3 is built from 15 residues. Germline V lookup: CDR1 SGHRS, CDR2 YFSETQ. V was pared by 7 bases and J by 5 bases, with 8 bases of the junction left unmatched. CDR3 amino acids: CASQRLAGGWETQYF. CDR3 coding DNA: TGCGCCAGCCAACGACTAGCGGGGGGATGGGAGACCCAGTACTTC.

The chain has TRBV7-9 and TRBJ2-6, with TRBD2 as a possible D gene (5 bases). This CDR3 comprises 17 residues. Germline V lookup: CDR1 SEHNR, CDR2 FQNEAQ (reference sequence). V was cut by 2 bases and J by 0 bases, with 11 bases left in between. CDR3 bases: TGTGCCAGCAGCTTACAGCCGGGAAACTCTGGGGCCAACGTCCTGACTTTC. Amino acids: CASSLQPGNSGANVLTF.

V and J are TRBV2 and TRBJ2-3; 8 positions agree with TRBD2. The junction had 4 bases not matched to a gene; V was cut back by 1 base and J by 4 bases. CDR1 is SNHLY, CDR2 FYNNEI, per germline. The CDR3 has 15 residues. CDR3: CASSEGVGGADTQYF. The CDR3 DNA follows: TGTGCCAGCAGTGAAGGGGTCGGGGGGGCAGATACGCAGTATTTT.

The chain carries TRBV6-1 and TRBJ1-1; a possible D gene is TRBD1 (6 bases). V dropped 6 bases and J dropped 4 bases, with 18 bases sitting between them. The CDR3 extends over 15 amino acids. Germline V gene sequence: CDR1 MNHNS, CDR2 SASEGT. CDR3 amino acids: CASSRPQGRGTEAFF. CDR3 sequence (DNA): TGTGCCAGCAGCCGGCCACAGGGTAGGGGCACTGAAGCTTTCTTT.

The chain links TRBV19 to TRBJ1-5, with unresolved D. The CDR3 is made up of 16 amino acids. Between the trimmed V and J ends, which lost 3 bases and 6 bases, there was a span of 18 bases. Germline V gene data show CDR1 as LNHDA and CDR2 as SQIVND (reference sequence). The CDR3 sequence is CASSIPIPLAGQPQHF. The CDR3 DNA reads TGTGCCAGTAGTATCCCCATCCCCTTGGCGGGTCAGCCCCAGCATTTT.